This T cell receptor (beta chain) came from a study of control samples from healthy donors and cancer patients. V was clipped by 1 base and J by 3 bases, with 6 bases between them. This CDR3 region has 13 residues. CDR1 is GTSNPN, CDR2 SVGIG, per germline (reference sequence). Generated by immunoSEQ multiplex PCR, the TCRdb table keeps only in-frame clones and is missing some. The sample has about 130,000 clones, roughly 84% seen once. V usage is TRBV30 and J usage is TRBJ1-4; D call uncertain. The TCR was taken from a man in his fifties in good health. The material sequenced was blood. The CDR3 sequence is CAWSGGSNEKLFF. Here the CDR3 DNA reads TGTGCCTGGAGTGGAGGTTCTAATGAAAAACTGTTTTTT.